This TCR beta chain was captured in a study of blood T cell repertoires in COVID-19. On the study more broadly: The United States, Italy and Spain supplied acute and convalescent COVID-19 samples.

This CDR3 spans 16 amino acids. Per germline, CDR1 SGHTA and CDR2 FQGTGA. Trimming cost V 4 bases and J 4 bases; bases outside gene matches: 7. Study processing details: Estimation of nucleated cell counts relied on the amplification of reference gene primers. Repertoires were generated with immunoSEQ multiplex PCR, while TCRdb's copy carries only in-frame clones and drops some. V and J calls and clone size are those listed in that table; D and trimming were worked out from the DNA. The table includes 200,000 or so clones, approximately 82% detected once. This sequence originates from a human donor with acute or convalescent COVID-19. The donor label of this sample is uncertain. Sequencing was carried out using peripheral blood. V is TRBV7-3 and J is TRBJ2-1, with 10 nucleotides matching TRBD2. CDR3 region: CASSSRTSGGYNEQFF. The CDR3 DNA follows: TGTGCCAGCAGCTCCAGGACTAGCGGAGGATACAATGAGCAGTTCTTC.